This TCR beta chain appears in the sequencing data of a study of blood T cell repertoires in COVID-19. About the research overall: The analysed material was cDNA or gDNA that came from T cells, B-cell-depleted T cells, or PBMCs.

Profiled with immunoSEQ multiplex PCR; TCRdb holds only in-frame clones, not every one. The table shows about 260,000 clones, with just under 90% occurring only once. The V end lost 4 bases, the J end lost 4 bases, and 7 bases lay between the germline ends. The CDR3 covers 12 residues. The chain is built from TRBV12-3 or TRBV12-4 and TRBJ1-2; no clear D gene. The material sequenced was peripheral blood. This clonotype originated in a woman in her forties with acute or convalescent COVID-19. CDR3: CASSSSGYGYTF. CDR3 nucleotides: TGTGCCAGCAGTTCGAGCGGCTATGGCTACACCTTC.